What follows describes a single T cell receptor beta chain. In the original processing: How many nucleated cells were present was estimated from reference gene primer amplification. Using immunoSEQ multiplex PCR, the repertoire was profiled, and TCRdb retains in-frame clones only, with some absent. V, J and clone size were drawn from that table, and D and trimming were deduced from the DNA. The top ten clones hold around 16% of a sample with about 150,000 clones, around 87% of them seen once. This sample was included in a study of blood T cell repertoires in COVID-19. The V gene lost 6 bases and the J gene lost 10 bases, with 13 bases spanning the gap. The CDR3 runs to 11 residues. Germline V lookup: CDR1 SQVTM, CDR2 ANQGSEA.

This receptor was taken from a woman aged 40-49 years with acute or convalescent COVID-19. Sample: peripheral blood. V and J are TRBV29-1 and TRBJ2-1, with D perhaps TRBD1 (5 bases). The CDR3 coding sequence is TGCAGCGTCGGGCAGGGCGGAGAGCAGTTCTTC. Protein: CSVGQGGEQFF.